A single sample is the source of the 18 T cell receptor beta chains below, sequenced in a study of early T cells in non-severe SARS-CoV-2 infection. TCRdb redid the calling of the 5' RACE reads with MiXCR, one entry per CDR3 protein. The repertoire holds roughly 80,000 distinct CDR3 sequences, with roughly 13% as singletons. The sample was whole blood. These receptors all come from an adult who was a healthcare worker with PCR-confirmed SARS-CoV-2 infection or an uninfected control (not recorded which).

This clonotype occurred a few times. V is TRBV5-1 and J is TRBJ1-5; D is uncertain. V dropped 0 bases and J dropped 4 bases, with 8 bases sitting between them. Per the germline V gene, CDR1 is SGHRS and CDR2 is YFSETQ. This CDR3 is built from 14 residues. Here the CDR3 DNA reads TGCGCCAGCAGCTTGGCCGGTAGAAATCAGCCCCAGCATTTT. This codes for CASSLAGRNQPQHF.

This clonotype was seen a handful of times. The CDR3 nucleotides are TGCGCCAGCAGTGAGTCGGGGCGACAAGAGACCCAGTACTTC. Its translation: CASSESGRQETQYF. V usage is TRBV10-1 and J usage is TRBJ2-5; D perhaps matches TRBD1 (5 bases). Looked up from germline, CDR1 is WNHNN and CDR2 is SYGVQD (reference sequence). V dropped 0 bases and J dropped 2 bases, with 7 bases sitting between them. This CDR3 is 14 amino acids long.

The chain uses TRBV6-5 and TRBJ1-1; D not certain. V was pared by 2 bases and J by 6 bases, with 13 bases between. The germline V gene has CDR1 MNHEY and CDR2 SVGAGI. This CDR3 has 14 residues. CDR3 nucleotides: TGTGCCAGCAGTTACGGCCAGCCCGCAGCTGAAGCTTTCTTT. This gives the protein CASSYGQPAAEAFF.

In its sample, this clonotype was seen a few times. CDR3 nucleotide sequence: TGTGCCAGCAGCGCCTCCCCTTATAAAGGCTACACCTTC. This translates into CASSASPYKGYTF. This chain joins TRBV9 and TRBJ1-2; D is ambiguous. V lost 3 bases, J lost 8 bases, and 14 bases lay in between. Germline V gives CDR1 SGDLS, CDR2 YYNGEE. The CDR3 runs to 13 residues.

The sample holds many counts of this clonotype. This chain connects TRBV7-2 to TRBJ2-1; the match to TRBD2 covers 13 bases. CDR1 is SGHTA, CDR2 FQGNSA, per germline. J was trimmed by 6 bases and V by 0 bases; bases with no gene match: 5. The CDR3 totals 17 residues. CDR3 in amino acids: CASSLAGTSGGGNEQFF. In DNA, the CDR3 is TGTGCCAGCAGCTTAGCGGGTACTAGCGGGGGGGGCAATGAGCAGTTCTTC. The whole variable domain, remainder taken from reference TRBV7-2 and TRBJ2-1, is GAGVSQSPSNKVTEKGKDVELRCDPISGHTALYWYRQSLGQGLEFLIYFQGNSAPDKSGLPSDRFSAERTGGSVSTLTIQRTQQEDSAVYLCASSLAGTSGGGNEQFFGPGTRLTVL.

The V and J genes are TRBV7-3 and TRBJ2-1, with 12 nucleotides matching TRBD2. CDR3 length: 15 amino acids. CDR1 is SGHTA and CDR2 is FQGTGA in the germline V gene. V was pared by 3 bases and J by 7 bases, with 4 bases of the junction left unmatched. The DNA of the CDR3 is TGTGCCAGCAGCTTTACTAGCGGGGGGCGGAATGAGCAGTTCTTC. Its translation is CASSFTSGGRNEQFF.

The sample holds many counts of this clonotype. This chain links TRBV10-1 with TRBJ2-3; 7 bases are a match to TRBD2. V lost 4 bases, J lost 5 bases, and 9 bases stayed unmatched. Germline values: CDR1 WNHNN, CDR2 SYGVQD (reference sequence). The CDR3 consists of 15 residues. The CDR3 nucleotides read TGCGCCAGCAGTGTGAGGCGAAGGGAGGGAGATACGCAGTATTTT. Its protein is CASSVRRREGDTQYF.

This clonotype was counted ten times or more. The chain links TRBV7-8 to TRBJ2-7; 8 bases match TRBD1. There are 15 residues in the CDR3. With 5 bases clipped from V and 3 bases from J, the junction kept 9 bases outside the gene matches. Per the germline V gene, CDR1 is SGHVS and CDR2 is FQNEAQ. As DNA, the CDR3 is TGTGCCAGCAGCCACGGGACAGGAGGACACTACGAGCAGTACTTC. Translated, it gives CASSHGTGGHYEQYF.

This clonotype occurred many times. This chain joins TRBV11-3 and TRBJ2-7; TRBD1 is a possible D gene (6 bases). The ends were cut back, 8 bases at V and 2 bases at J, with 13 bases in the middle. Germline-derived CDR1 and CDR2 are SGHNT and YENEEA. The CDR3 totals 13 residues. This chain's CDR3 is CASLGQNTYEQYF. CDR3 bases: TGTGCCAGCCTTGGACAGAATACCTACGAGCAGTACTTC.

This clonotype showed up many times. This chain links TRBV29-1 with TRBJ2-1; 8 nucleotides agree with TRBD1. This CDR3 comprises 13 residues. Per germline, CDR1 SQVTM and CDR2 ANQGSEA. The junction had 2 bases not matched to a gene; V was cut back by 2 bases and J by 5 bases. CDR3 loop: CSVEQGAHNEQFF. Here the CDR3 DNA reads TGCAGCGTTGAACAGGGGGCCCACAATGAGCAGTTCTTC.

The V call is TRBV9, the J call TRBJ2-7; TRBD1 or TRBD2 may be the D gene (6 bases each). Germline-derived CDR1 and CDR2 are SGDLS and YYNGEE. Trimming left V 4 bases short and J 0 bases short, with 11 bases between. This CDR3 has 14 amino acids. The CDR3 spells CASSSGDTSYEQYF. For the CDR3, the DNA is TGTGCCAGCAGCTCGGGGGACACCTCCTACGAGCAGTACTTC.

In its sample, this clonotype was seen many times. The J gene is TRBJ2-2, the V gene TRBV19; 11 nucleotides match TRBD2. After removal of 6 bases from V and 4 bases from J, the junction contained 4 bases not matched to a gene. The CDR3 runs 15 residues. In germline, CDR1 is LNHDA, CDR2 SQIVND (reference sequence). The CDR3 sequence: CASRLAGVTTGELFF. The CDR3 region has the DNA TGTGCCAGTAGACTAGCGGGAGTAACCACCGGGGAGCTGTTTTTT.

J is TRBJ2-3 and V is TRBV20-1; TRBD2 might be the D (5 bases). From germline, CDR1 is DFQATT and CDR2 SNEGSKA (reference sequence). There are 15 residues in the CDR3. Trimming shortened V by 1 base and J by 2 bases, and 13 bases separated the two germline ends. The CDR3 region is CSARVLDLHTDTQYF. CDR3 DNA sequence: TGCAGTGCTAGAGTACTAGACCTTCACACAGATACGCAGTATTTT.

V is TRBV6-2 or TRBV6-3 and J is TRBJ2-1; tentative D call: TRBD1 (5 bases). Per the germline V gene, CDR1 is MNHEY and CDR2 is SVGEGT. Trimming left V 0 bases short and J 4 bases short, with 10 bases between. The CDR3 covers 15 residues. The CDR3 spells CASSYSGQYYNEQFF. DNA for the CDR3: TGTGCCAGCAGTTACTCGGGGCAGTATTACAATGAGCAGTTCTTC.

This clonotype was seen a few times. The rearrangement uses TRBV11-2 and TRBJ2-3; 8 bases are a match to TRBD1. There are 14 residues in the CDR3. The V and J ends lost 6 bases and 4 bases, in that order; junction bases with no gene match: 6. From germline, CDR1 is SGHAT and CDR2 FQNNGV. The CDR3 coding sequence is TGTGCCAGCAGGCCAACAGGGGGTCCAGATACGCAGTATTTT. Residues: CASRPTGGPDTQYF.

The rearrangement uses TRBV10-3 and TRBJ1-6; possible D gene TRBD1, 5 bases. CDR3 size: 15 residues. In germline, CDR1 is ENHRY, CDR2 SYGVKD. Trimming left V 6 bases short and J 9 bases short, with 18 bases between. The CDR3 region has the DNA TGTGCCATCAGGGCCGGGGCTGTAACTTCTTCACCCCTCCACTTT. Its protein product is CAIRAGAVTSSPLHF.

This clonotype was counted at least ten times. The V call is TRBV11-2, the J call TRBJ2-1; the match to TRBD2 covers 9 bases. The CDR3 spans 15 residues. Trimming at V came to 2 bases and at J to 8 bases, leaving 7 bases not matched to a gene. Germline-derived CDR1 and CDR2 are SGHAT and FQNNGV. The CDR3 coding sequence is TGTGCCAGCAGCTTAAGTAGCGGGAGAGGAGATGAGCAGTTCTTC. This sequence encodes CASSLSSGRGDEQFF.

A word on this clonotype: The junction differs from germline at one of its ends, possibly a read error. The chain couples TRBV19 to TRBJ2-7; perhaps TRBD1 as D (5 bases). Germline CDR1 is LNHDA and CDR2 is SQIVND (reference sequence). CDR3 size: 14 residues. The CDR3 DNA follows: TGTGTCAGTAGTATCATAGGGGTCGACTACGAGCAGTACTTC. It codes for CVSSIIGVDYEQYF. Combining the CDR3 with reference TRBV19 and TRBJ2-7 gives the whole variable domain DGGITQSPKYLFRKEGQNVTLSCEQNLNHDAMYWYRQDPGQGLRLIYYSQIVNDFQKGDIAEGYSVSREKKESFPLTVTSAQKNPTAFYLCVSSIIGVDYEQYFGPGTRLTVT.